Described below is a single T cell receptor beta chain sequence and its context. The germline gene is not matched at one end of the junction; a read error may be the cause. Original analysis: Quantification of nucleated cells was approximated via reference gene primer amplification. Assay: immunoSEQ multiplex PCR; the TCRdb copy retains only in-frame clones and omits some. The V and J calls and clone size were taken over from that table, and D and trimming were inferred from the DNA. Counted here are roughly 140,000 clones, almost 85% occurring once; the ten biggest clones make up 2.5% to 3%. This record comes from a study of blood T cell repertoires in COVID-19. The CDR3 is 12 amino acids. Germline loops: CDR1 SNHLY, CDR2 FYNNEI.

The sequenced material came from peripheral blood. The genes are TRBV2 and TRBJ1-1, with D maybe TRBD1 (5 bases). The clonotype originates from a man over 45 with acute or convalescent COVID-19. The CDR3 DNA is TGTGCCAGCAGTAAGGGGCCCGGCGCTCCCGGGTTT. Protein: CASSKGPGAPGF.